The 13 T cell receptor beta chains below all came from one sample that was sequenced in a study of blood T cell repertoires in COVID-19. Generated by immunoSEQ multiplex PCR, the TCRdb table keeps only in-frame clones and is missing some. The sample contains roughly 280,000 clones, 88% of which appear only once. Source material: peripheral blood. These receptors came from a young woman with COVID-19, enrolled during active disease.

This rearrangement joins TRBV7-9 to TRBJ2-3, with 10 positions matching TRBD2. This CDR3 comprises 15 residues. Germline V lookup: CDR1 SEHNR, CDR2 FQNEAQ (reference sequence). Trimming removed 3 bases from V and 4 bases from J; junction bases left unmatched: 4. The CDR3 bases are TGTGCCAGCAGCTTTAGCGGGAGGATCGCAGATACGCAGTATTTT. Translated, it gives CASSFSGRIADTQYF.

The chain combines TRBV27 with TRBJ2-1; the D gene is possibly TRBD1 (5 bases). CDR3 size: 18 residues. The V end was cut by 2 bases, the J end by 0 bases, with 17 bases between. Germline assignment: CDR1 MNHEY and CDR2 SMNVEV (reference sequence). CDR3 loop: CASSLRQSIPSSYNEQFF. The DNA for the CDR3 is TGTGCCAGCAGTTTAAGACAGTCAATTCCAAGCTCCTACAATGAGCAGTTCTTC.

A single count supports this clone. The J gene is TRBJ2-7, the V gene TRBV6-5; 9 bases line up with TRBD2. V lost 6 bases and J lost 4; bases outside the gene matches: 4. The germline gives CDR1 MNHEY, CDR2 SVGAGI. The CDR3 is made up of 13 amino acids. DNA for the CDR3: TGTGCCAGCAGGGCGGGAGGGCCTTACGAGCAGTACTTC. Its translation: CASRAGGPYEQYF.

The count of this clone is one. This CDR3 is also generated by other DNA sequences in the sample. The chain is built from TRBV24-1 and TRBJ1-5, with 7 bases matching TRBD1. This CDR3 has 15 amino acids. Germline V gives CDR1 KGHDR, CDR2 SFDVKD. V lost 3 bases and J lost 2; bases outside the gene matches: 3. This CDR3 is CATSDPGQGNQPQHF. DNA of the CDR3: TGTGCCACCAGTGATCCCGGACAGGGCAATCAGCCCCAGCATTTT.

In DNA form, the CDR3 reads TGCGCCAGCAGCTTGGCCGCAGGGGCATCCCAAGAGACCCAGTACTTC. Its protein is CASSLAAGASQETQYF. The chain joins TRBV5-1 to TRBJ2-5, with D possibly being TRBD1 (6 bases). CDR1 and CDR2 from the germline V gene are SGHRS and YFSETQ. This CDR3 contains 16 residues. V lost 0 bases to trimming and J lost 1 base, with 13 bases between them.

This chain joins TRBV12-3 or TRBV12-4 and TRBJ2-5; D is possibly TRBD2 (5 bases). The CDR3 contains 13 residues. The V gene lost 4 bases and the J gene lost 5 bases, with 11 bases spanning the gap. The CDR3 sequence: CASSSYGSETQYF. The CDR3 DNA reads TGTGCCAGCAGTTCTTATGGGAGTGAGACCCAGTACTTC.

CDR3 amino acids: CASSMDSSYEQYF. The CDR3 DNA follows: TGCGCCAGCAGCATGGACAGCTCCTACGAGCAGTACTTC. V and J are TRBV5-1 and TRBJ2-7; the D gene is possibly TRBD1 (6 bases). This CDR3 is 13 amino acids long. The germline CDR1 and CDR2 sequences are SGHRS and YFSETQ. Trimming shortened V by 4 bases and J by 0 bases, and 8 bases separated the two germline ends.

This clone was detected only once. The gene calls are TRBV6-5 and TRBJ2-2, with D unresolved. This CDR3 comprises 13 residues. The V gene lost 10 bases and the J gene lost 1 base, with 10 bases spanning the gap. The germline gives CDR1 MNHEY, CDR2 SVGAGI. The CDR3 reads CATLVGNTGELFF. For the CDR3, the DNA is TGTGCCACCCTGGTCGGGAACACCGGGGAGCTGTTTTTT.

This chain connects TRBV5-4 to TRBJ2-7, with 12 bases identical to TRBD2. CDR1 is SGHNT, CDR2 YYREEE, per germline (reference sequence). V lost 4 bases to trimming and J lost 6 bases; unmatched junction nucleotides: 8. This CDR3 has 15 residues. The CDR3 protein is CASSPRLAGDGEQYF. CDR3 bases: TGTGCCAGCAGCCCTAGACTAGCGGGAGACGGCGAGCAGTACTTC.

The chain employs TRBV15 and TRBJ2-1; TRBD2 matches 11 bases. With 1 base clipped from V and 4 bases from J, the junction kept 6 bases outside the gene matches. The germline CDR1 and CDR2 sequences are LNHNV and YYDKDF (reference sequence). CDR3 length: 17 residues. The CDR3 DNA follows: TGTGCCACCAGCAGAGCCACTAGCGGGAGTAAGTACAATGAGCAGTTCTTC. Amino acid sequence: CATSRATSGSKYNEQFF.

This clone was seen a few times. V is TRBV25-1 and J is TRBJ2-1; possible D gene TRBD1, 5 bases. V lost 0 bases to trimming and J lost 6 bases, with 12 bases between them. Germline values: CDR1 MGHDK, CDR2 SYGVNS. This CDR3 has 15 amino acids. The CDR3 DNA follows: TGTGCCAGCAGTGAATATAGGCAGGGCCTCAATGAGCAGTTCTTC. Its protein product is CASSEYRQGLNEQFF.

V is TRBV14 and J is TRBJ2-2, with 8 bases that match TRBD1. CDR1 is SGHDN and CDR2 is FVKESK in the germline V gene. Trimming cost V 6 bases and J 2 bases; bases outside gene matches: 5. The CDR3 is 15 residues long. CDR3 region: CASRRTGSNTGELFF. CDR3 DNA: TGTGCCAGCAGACGGACAGGGAGCAACACCGGGGAGCTGTTTTTT.

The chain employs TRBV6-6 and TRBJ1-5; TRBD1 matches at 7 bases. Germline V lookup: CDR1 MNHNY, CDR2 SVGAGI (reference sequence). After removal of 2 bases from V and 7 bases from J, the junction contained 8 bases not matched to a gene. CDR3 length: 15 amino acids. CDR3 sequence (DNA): TGTGCCAGCAGTTACCCAGACAGGGTCGGACAGCCCCAGCATTTT. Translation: CASSYPDRVGQPQHF.